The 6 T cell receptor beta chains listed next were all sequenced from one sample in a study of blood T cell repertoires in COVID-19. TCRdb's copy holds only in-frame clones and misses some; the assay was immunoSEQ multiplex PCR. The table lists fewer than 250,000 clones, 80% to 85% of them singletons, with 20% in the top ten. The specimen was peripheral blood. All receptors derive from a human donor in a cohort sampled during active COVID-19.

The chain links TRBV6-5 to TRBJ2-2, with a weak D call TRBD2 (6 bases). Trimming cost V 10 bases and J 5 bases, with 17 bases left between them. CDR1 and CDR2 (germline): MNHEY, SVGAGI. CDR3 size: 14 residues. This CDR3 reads CATHRDSTTGELFF. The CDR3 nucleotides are TGTGCCACCCATAGGGACTCCACGACCGGGGAGCTGTTTTTT.

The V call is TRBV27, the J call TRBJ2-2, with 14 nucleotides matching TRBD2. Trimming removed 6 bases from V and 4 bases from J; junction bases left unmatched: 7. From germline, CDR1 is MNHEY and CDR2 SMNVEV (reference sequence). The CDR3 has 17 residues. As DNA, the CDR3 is TGTGCCAGCAGCCCTCGGACTAGCGGGAGGCCCACCGGGGAGCTGTTTTTT. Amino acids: CASSPRTSGRPTGELFF.

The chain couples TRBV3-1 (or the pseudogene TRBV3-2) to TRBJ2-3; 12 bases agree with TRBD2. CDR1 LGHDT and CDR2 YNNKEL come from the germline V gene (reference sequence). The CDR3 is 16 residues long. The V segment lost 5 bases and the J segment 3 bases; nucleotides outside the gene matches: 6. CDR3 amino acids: CASSTKLAGGTDTQYF. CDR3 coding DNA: TGTGCCAGCAGCACCAAACTAGCGGGGGGAACAGATACGCAGTATTTT.

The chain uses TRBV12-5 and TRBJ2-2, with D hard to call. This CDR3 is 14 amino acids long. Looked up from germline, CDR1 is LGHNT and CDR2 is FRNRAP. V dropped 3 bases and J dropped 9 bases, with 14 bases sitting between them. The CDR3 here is CASGLHGSHRELFF. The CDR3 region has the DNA TGTGCTAGTGGTTTACACGGGTCGCACAGGGAGCTGTTTTTT.

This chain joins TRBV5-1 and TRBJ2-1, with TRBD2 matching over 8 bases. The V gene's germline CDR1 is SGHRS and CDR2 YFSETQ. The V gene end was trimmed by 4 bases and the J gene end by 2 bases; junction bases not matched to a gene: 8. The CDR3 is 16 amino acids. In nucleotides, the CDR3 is TGCGCCAGCAGCCGACGGACTAGCCGAGCCTACAATGAGCAGTTCTTC. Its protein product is CASSRRTSRAYNEQFF. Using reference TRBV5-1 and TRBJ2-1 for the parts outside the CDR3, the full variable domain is KAGVTQTPRYLIKTRGQQVTLSCSPISGHRSVSWYQQTPGQGLQFLFEYFSETQRNKGNFPGRFSGRQFSNSRSEMNVSTLELGDSALYLCASSRRTSRAYNEQFFGPGTRLTVL.

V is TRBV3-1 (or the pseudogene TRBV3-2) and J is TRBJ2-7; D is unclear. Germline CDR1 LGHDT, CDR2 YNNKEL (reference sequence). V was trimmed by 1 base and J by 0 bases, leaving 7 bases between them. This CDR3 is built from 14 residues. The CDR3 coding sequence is TGTGCCAGCAGCCAAGGCGCGGTCTCCTACGAGCAGTACTTC. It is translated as CASSQGAVSYEQYF.